This T cell receptor (beta chain) was captured by sequencing in a study of shared clonotypes between healthy human individuals. General study points: Incompleteness in sorted-subset sequencing, despite large depth, was shown by rarefaction. Estimated richness values were generally larger in naive subsets than in memory subsets.

Germline V gene data show CDR1 as SGHNT and CDR2 as YYREEE (reference sequence). Trimming removed 4 bases from V and 4 bases from J; junction bases left unmatched: 7. The CDR3 consists of 16 residues. A remark on this clone: Its antigen is still unknown.

Assay used: immunoSEQ multiplex PCR; TCRdb lists only in-frame clones, some missing. This sample yields around 1,100,000 clones, of which 70% to 80% are seen a single time; roughly 0.9% belongs to the top ten. Sequencing was performed on memory CD4+ T cells from PBMCs. Noted subset: CD45RA-negative fraction. The TCR comes from a man in his late teens or twenties in good health. Some clones in this sample may be carry-over from other donors' samples. The gene calls are TRBV5-4 and TRBJ2-1; 11 bases align to TRBD2. In DNA, the CDR3 is TGTGCCAGCAGCCCGGGGGGACTAGCGGAGTACAATGAGCAGTTCTTC. It codes for CASSPGGLAEYNEQFF.